This TCR beta chain was identified during a study of shared clonotypes between healthy human individuals. On this clone: The antigen remains undetermined.

Data came from immunoSEQ multiplex PCR; TCRdb stores just in-frame clones and leaves some out. The repertoire consists of roughly 1,500,000 clones, with 98% occurring once and the leading ten covering roughly 0.4%. Negatively enriched CD4+ T cells were divided by CD45RA into naive and memory. Study results and limitations: Clonotypes that were shared across four donors made up around 5% of naive CD4 clonotypes.

This CDR3 region has 13 residues. V lost 4 bases, J lost 6 bases, and 13 bases lay in between. Germline V gene lookup returns CDR1 SGHNT and CDR2 YYREEE (reference sequence). This clonotype was sampled from a man younger than 45 in good health. The sequencing sample was made of naive CD4+ T cells sorted from blood. Noted subset: CD45RA+ positively selected. The chain recombines TRBV5-4 with TRBJ1-1; D is uncertain. The DNA of the CDR3 is TGTGCCAGCAGCCCGCCCAGTTTTGCTGAAGCTTTCTTT. Amino acid sequence: CASSPPSFAEAFF.